One T cell receptor beta chain is described in this entry. The record originates from a study of blood T cells in healthy people across ages. Together with a sample-barcoded 5' primer, a J-beta primer mix was included in a second PCR lasting about 7 to 12 cycles. TCRdb analysed the 5' RACE reads with MiXCR anew, one entry per CDR3 protein. The sample carries over a million distinct CDR3 sequences, 35% to 45% recorded once. In germline, CDR1 is SNHLY, CDR2 FYNNEI. J gave up 4 bases and V 3 bases, and 5 bases lay outside the gene matches. CDR3 length equals 14 residues. The chain links TRBV2 to TRBJ1-1; 7 nucleotides match TRBD1. The source material was blood. The clonotype originates from a woman aged 18-29 years in good health. In DNA, the CDR3 is TGTGCCAGCAGTGACTACAGGGGCTCCACTGAAGCTTTCTTT. It is translated as CASSDYRGSTEAFF.